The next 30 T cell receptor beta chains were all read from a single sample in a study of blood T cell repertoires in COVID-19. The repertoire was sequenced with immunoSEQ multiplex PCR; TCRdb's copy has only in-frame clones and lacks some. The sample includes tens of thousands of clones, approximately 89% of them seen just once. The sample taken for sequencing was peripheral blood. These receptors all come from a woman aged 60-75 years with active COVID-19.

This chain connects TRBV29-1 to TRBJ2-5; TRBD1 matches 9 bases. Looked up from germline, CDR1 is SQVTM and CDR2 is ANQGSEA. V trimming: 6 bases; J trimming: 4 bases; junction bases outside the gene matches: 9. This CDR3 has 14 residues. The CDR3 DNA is TGCAGCGTGAACAGGGGGCGGGGAGGAGAGACCCAGTACTTC. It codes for CSVNRGRGGETQYF.

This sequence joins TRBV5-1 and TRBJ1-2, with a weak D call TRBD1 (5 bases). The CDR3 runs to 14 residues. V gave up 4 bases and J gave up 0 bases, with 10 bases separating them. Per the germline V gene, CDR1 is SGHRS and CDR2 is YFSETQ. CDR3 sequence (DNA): TGCGCCAGCAGCGGCGACAGCACTAACTATGGCTACACCTTC. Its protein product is CASSGDSTNYGYTF. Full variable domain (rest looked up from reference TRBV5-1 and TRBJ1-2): KAGVTQTPRYLIKTRGQQVTLSCSPISGHRSVSWYQQTPGQGLQFLFEYFSETQRNKGNFPGRFSGRQFSNSRSEMNVSTLELGDSALYLCASSGDSTNYGYTFGSGTRLTVV.

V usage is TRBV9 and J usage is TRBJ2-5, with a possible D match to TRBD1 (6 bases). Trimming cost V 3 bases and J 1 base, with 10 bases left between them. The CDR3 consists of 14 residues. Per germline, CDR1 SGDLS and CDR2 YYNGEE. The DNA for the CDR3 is TGTGCCAGCAGCGAGCAGGGGACCCAAGAGACCCAGTACTTC. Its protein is CASSEQGTQETQYF.

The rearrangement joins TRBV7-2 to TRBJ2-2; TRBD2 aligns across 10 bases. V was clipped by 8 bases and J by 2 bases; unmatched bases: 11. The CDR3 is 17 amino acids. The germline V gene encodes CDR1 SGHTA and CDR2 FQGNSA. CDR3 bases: TGTGCCAGCCCTCTCACACTAGCGGGGCTTAACACCGGGGAGCTGTTTTTT. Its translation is CASPLTLAGLNTGELFF.

CDR3 residues: CASSEAGWRQINEKLFF. The CDR3 bases are TGTGCCAGCAGTGAAGCTGGGTGGCGGCAGATTAATGAAAAACTGTTTTTT. The genes are TRBV6-1 and TRBJ1-4; D is uncertain. The CDR3 contains 17 residues. The V gene lost 0 bases and the J gene lost 4 bases, with 15 bases spanning the gap. Germline-derived CDR1 and CDR2 are MNHNS and SASEGT.

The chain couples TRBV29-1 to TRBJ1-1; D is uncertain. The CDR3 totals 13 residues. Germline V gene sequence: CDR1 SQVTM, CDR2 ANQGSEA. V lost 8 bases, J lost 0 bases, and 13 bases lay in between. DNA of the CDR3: TGCAGCTTGACCGTCGGGATGAACACTGAAGCTTTCTTT. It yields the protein CSLTVGMNTEAFF.

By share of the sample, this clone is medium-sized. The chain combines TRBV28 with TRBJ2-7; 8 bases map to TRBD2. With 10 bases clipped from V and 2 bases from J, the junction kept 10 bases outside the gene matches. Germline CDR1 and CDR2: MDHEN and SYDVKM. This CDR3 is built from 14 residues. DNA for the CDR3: TGTGCCATCGCCACCACTAGCGGAGCCTACGAGCAGTACTTC. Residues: CAIATTSGAYEQYF.

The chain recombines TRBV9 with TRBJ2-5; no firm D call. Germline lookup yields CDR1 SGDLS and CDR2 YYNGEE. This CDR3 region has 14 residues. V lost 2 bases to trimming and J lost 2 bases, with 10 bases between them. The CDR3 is CASSVAPGQETQYF. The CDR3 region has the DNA TGTGCCAGCAGCGTCGCCCCAGGTCAAGAGACCCAGTACTTC.

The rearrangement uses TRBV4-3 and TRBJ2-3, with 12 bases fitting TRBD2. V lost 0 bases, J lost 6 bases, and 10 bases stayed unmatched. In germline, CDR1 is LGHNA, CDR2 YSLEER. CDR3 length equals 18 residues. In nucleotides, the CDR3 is TGCGCCAGCAGCCAAGATCCGGCTAGCGGGGGGGCACGGGATACGCAGTATTTT. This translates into CASSQDPASGGARDTQYF.

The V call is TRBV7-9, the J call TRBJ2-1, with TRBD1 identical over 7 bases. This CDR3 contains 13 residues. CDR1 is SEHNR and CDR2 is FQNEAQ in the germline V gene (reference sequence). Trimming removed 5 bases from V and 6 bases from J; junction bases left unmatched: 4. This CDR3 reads CASSLGQVNEQFF. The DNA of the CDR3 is TGTGCCAGCAGCCTTGGACAGGTCAATGAGCAGTTCTTC.

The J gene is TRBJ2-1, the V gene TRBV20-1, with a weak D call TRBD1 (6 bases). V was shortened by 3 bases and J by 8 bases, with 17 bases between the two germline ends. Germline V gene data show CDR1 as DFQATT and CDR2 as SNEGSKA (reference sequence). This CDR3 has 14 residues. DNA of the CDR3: TGCAGTGCTAGTGGGGGCTCTTCGTTAGATGAGCAGTTCTTC. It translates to CSASGGSSLDEQFF.

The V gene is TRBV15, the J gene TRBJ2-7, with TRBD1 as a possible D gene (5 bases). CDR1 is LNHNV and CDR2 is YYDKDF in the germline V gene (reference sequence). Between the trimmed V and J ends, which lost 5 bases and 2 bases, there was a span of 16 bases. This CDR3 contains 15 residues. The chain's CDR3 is CATSGYQGIPYEQYF. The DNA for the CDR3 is TGTGCCACCAGCGGATACCAGGGAATTCCCTACGAGCAGTACTTC.

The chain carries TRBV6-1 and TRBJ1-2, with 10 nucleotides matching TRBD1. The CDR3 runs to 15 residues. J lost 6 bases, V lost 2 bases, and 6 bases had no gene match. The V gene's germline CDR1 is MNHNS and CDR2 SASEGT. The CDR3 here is CASSEWVGTGDGYTF. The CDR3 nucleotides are TGTGCCAGCAGTGAATGGGTGGGGACAGGGGATGGCTACACCTTC.

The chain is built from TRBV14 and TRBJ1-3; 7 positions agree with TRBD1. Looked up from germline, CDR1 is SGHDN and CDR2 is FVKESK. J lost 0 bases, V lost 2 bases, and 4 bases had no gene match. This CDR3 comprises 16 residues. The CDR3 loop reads CASSQWWDSSGNTIYF. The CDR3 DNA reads TGTGCCAGCAGCCAATGGTGGGACAGCTCTGGAAACACCATATATTTT.

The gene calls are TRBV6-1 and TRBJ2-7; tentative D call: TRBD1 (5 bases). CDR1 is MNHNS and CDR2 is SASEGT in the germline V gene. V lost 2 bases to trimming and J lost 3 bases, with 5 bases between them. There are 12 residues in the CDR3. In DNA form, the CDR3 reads TGTGCCAGCAGTGAAAGGGGCTACGAGCAGTACTTC. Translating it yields CASSERGYEQYF.

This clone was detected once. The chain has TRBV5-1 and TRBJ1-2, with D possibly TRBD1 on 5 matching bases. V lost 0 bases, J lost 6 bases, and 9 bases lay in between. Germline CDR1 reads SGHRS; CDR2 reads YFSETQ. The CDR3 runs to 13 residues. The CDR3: CASSLGEGDGYTF. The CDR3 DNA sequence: TGCGCCAGCAGCTTGGGAGAAGGGGATGGCTACACCTTC.

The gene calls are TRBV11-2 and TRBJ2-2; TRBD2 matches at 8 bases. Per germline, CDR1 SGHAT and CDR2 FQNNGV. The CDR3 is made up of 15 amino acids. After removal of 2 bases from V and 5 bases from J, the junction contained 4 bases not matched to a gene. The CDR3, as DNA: TGTGCCAGCAGCTTACGGGGGGGGCGGACCGGGGAGCTGTTTTTT. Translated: CASSLRGGRTGELFF.

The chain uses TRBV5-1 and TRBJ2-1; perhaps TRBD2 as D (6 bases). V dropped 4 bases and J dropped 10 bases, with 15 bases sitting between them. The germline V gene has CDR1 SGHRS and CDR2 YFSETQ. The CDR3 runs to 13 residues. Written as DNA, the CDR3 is TGCGCCAGCAGCCCCCGGGACTCCAGGGAGCAGTTCTTC. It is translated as CASSPRDSREQFF.

The CDR3 nucleotides are TGTGCCAGAAGCCCAACCAGGGCTTGCTACGAGCAGTACTTC. Translated, it gives CARSPTRACYEQYF. This chain uses TRBV5-3 with TRBJ2-7, with a weak D call TRBD1 (5 bases). TRBV5-3 belongs to the ORF category, with a function that is uncertain. This CDR3 spans 14 amino acids. V dropped 4 bases and J dropped 3 bases, with 14 bases sitting between them.

The CDR3 is CSASLGPPGTEAFF. DNA of the CDR3: TGCAGTGCTAGTTTAGGTCCCCCGGGGACTGAAGCTTTCTTT. The J gene is TRBJ1-1, the V gene TRBV20-1, with D uncertain. The CDR3 extends over 14 amino acids. Germline V gene data show CDR1 as DFQATT and CDR2 as SNEGSKA (reference sequence). The germline V and J ends were trimmed by 3 bases and 5 bases, with 16 bases remaining between them.

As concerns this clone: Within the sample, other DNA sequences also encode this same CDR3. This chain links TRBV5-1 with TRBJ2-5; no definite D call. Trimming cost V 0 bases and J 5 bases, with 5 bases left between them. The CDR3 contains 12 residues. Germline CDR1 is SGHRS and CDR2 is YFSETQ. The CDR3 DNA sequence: TGCGCCAGCAGCTTGGCCGGGGAGACCCAGTACTTC. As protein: CASSLAGETQYF.

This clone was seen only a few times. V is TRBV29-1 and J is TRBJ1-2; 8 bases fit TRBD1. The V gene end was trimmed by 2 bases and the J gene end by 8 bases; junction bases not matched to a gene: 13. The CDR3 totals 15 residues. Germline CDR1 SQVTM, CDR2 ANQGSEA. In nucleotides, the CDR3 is TGCAGCGTTGAATTAGGAGGACAGGGAATTAAGGGCTACACCTTC. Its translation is CSVELGGQGIKGYTF.

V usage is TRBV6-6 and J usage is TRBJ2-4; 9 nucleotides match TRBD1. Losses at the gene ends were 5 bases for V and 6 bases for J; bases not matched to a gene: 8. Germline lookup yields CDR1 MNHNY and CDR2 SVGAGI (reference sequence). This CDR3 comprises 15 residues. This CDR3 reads CASSENRGPRNIQYF. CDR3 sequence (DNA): TGTGCCAGCAGTGAGAACAGGGGGCCTAGAAACATTCAGTACTTC.

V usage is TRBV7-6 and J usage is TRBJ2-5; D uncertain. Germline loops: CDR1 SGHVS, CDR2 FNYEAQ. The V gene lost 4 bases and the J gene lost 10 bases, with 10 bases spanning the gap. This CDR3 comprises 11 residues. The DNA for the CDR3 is TGTGCCAGCAGCTCCGCCGGAGACCAGTACTTC. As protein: CASSSAGDQYF.

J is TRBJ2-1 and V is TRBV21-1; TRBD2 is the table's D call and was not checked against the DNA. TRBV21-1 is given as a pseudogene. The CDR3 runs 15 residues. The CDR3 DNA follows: TGTGCCAGCAGGGGGTCCGGGAACTCCTACAATGAGCAGTTCTTC. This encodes CASRGSGNSYNEQFF.

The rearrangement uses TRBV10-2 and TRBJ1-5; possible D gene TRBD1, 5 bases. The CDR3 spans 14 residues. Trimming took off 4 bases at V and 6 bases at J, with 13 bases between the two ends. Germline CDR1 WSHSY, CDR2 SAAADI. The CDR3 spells CASSVSGGGQPQHF. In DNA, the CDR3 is TGCGCCAGCAGTGTGAGCGGGGGAGGTCAGCCCCAGCATTTT.

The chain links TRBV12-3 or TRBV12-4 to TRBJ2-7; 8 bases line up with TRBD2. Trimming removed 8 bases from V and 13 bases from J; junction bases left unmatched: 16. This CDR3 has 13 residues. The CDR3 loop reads CASQSGGSSSYYF. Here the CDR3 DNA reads TGTGCCAGCCAGAGCGGGGGCAGTTCCTCGTACTACTTC.

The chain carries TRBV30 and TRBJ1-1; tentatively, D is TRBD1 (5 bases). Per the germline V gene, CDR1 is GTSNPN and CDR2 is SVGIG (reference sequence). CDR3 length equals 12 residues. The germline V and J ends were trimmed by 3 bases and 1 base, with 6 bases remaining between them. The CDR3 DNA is TGTGCCTGGAGCAGGGCGAACACTGAAGCTTTCTTT. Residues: CAWSRANTEAFF.

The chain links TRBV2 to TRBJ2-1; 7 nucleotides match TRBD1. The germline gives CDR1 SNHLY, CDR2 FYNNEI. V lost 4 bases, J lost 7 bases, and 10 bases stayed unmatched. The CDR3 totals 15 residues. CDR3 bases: TGTGCCAGCAGTGGGACAGGTGGGGCCTTGAATGAGCAGTTCTTC. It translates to CASSGTGGALNEQFF. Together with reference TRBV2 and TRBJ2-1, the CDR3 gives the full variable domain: EPEVTQTPSHQVTQMGQEVILRCVPISNHLYFYWYRQILGQKVEFLVSFYNNEISEKSEIFDDQFSVERPDGSNFTLKIRSTKLEDSAMYFCASSGTGGALNEQFFGPGTRLTVL.

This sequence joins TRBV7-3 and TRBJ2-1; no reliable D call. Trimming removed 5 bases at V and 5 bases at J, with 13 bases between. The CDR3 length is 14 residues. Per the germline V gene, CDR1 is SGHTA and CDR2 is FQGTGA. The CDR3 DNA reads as TGTGCCAGCAGCCCATACACCCCAAACAATGAGCAGTTCTTC. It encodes CASSPYTPNNEQFF.